The clone carrying this T cell receptor (beta chain) was detected a few times. MiXCR, run by TCRdb on the 5' RACE reads, gives a single entry per CDR3 protein. The sample carries 400,000 to 500,000 distinct CDR3 sequences, about a fifth recorded once. Trimming cost V 5 bases and J 2 bases; bases outside gene matches: 4. The CDR3 length is 15 residues. Germline lookup yields CDR1 SEHNR and CDR2 FQNEAQ (reference sequence). This sample stems from a study of identical twins. The rearrangement joins TRBV7-9 to TRBJ2-7, with 12 positions matching TRBD2. The sequenced material came from naive T cells sorted from blood. The sequence came from a man aged 45-65 years in good health. In DNA form, the CDR3 reads TGTGCCAGCAGCCAAGGACTAGCGGGACCCTACGAGCAGTACTTC. Translating gives CASSQGLAGPYEQYF.